A selection of T cell receptor beta chains follows, all from one sample in a study of T cell repertoires in cytomegalovirus infection. TCRdb re-analysed the reads in MiXCR, keeping a single row per CDR3 protein. This table has approximately 76,000 distinct CDR3 sequences, around 3.4% appearing once. The sequencing input was PBMCs. The receptors here all came from a human donor in good health (CMV status not recorded). Some clones in this sample may be carry-over from other donors' samples. CDR3s leave out the opening cysteine and the closing phenylalanine or tryptophan. The D gene is left open where the match is weak.

v_call	j_call	d_call	cdr3_aa
TRBV30	TRBJ2-3	.	AWSPGESFLTQY
TRBV7-9	TRBJ1-6	.	ASSLIPQGIHNSPLH
TRBV29-1	TRBJ2-2	TRBD1	SVTGAGELF
TRBV19	TRBJ1-2	.	ASSIESSYGYA
TRBV20-1	TRBJ1-5	.	SALDSGSNQPQH
TRBV12-3/TRBV12-4	TRBJ1-5	.	ASSLHADQPQH
TRBV6-2/TRBV6-3	TRBJ1-1	TRBD1	ASSTTLQGQGDTEAF
TRBV7-2	TRBJ1-2	.	ASSDDRNYGYT
TRBV7-2	TRBJ2-7	TRBD1	ASSSRQGASSYEQY
TRBV7-2	TRBJ2-2	.	ASSLLVGELF
TRBV7-2	TRBJ2-5	TRBD1	ASSVQGMQETQY
TRBV20-1	TRBJ1-1	.	SAYVIAGLNTEAF
TRBV27	TRBJ2-7	TRBD1	ASSLLAGGPYEQY
TRBV6-6	TRBJ2-5	TRBD2	ASSSRRAGRQETQY
TRBV11-3	TRBJ1-1	.	ASSLDVDTEAF
TRBV29-1	TRBJ1-5	.	SVVVGLNQPQH